This T cell receptor beta chain was documented in a study of Tregs in tolerant kidney transplant recipients. Study results and limitations: Antigen-driven expansion was suggested because donor-specific Tregs expanded more than all Tregs in tolerant patients.

Repertoires were generated with immunoSEQ multiplex PCR, while TCRdb's copy carries only in-frame clones and drops some. This sample has 20,000 to 25,000 clones, with over 75% found just once. Recipients received nonmyeloablative bone marrow transplants from related graft donors, with transient mixed chimerism. Thawed PBMCs were FACS-sorted into unstimulated CD4+CD25+CD127- regulatory T cells, CD4+CD25- non-regulatory cells, CD4 and CD8 cells. V gave up 8 bases and J gave up 2 bases, with 11 bases separating them. This CDR3 contains 13 residues. CDR1 is SEHNR and CDR2 is FQNEAQ in the germline V gene (reference sequence). Comments on this clone: The target antigen is unknown.

The material sequenced was CD8+ T cells from blood (PBMCs), taken 6 months after the transplant. The TCR originated in a human patient who received a combined kidney and bone marrow transplant. Some T cells may have originated in the graft donor. The chain couples TRBV7-9 to TRBJ2-3; no reliable D call. CDR3 loop: CASVFANTDTQYF. CDR3 bases: TGTGCCAGCGTCTTCGCGAACACAGATACGCAGTATTTT.